The 27 T cell receptor beta chains below come from one sample, sequenced in a study of blood T cell repertoires in COVID-19. Sequencing used immunoSEQ multiplex PCR; TCRdb keeps in-frame clones, though not all of them. The table records 25,000 to 30,000 clones, under 90% of them present only once. Sample: peripheral blood. These receptor sequences come from a woman of 80 years or more with acute or convalescent COVID-19.

The V call is TRBV27, the J call TRBJ2-1, with 8 nucleotides matching TRBD2. The CDR3 totals 16 residues. With 3 bases clipped from V and 2 bases from J, the junction kept 6 bases outside the gene matches. Germline assignment: CDR1 MNHEY and CDR2 SMNVEV (reference sequence). The CDR3 here is CASSLLISGTYNEQFF. The DNA for the CDR3 is TGTGCCAGCAGTTTGCTCATTAGCGGGACCTACAATGAGCAGTTCTTC.

This clone counts as medium-sized (0.01 to 0.1%). This chain connects TRBV10-2 to TRBJ2-7, with 7 bases that match TRBD2. The CDR3 spans 17 residues. Looked up from germline, CDR1 is WSHSY and CDR2 is SAAADI. Trimming cost V 6 bases and J 0 bases; bases outside gene matches: 14. The CDR3 nucleotides read TGCGCCAGCAGCGCTGGTGCTAGCGGCGAAACCTCCTACGAGCAGTACTTC. It codes for CASSAGASGETSYEQYF.

This chain joins TRBV5-5 and TRBJ2-2; 7 positions match TRBD1. The V segment lost 6 bases and the J segment 6 bases; nucleotides outside the gene matches: 14. Germline CDR1 SGHKS, CDR2 YYEKEE (reference sequence). This CDR3 is 16 amino acids long. CDR3 DNA sequence: TGTGCCAGCACCCCCCTGTACAGGGGCGGCCCCGGGGAGCTGTTTTTT. Translation gives CASTPLYRGGPGELFF.

V is TRBV12-5 and J is TRBJ1-6; D is ambiguous. V was shortened by 4 bases and J by 0 bases, with 13 bases between the two germline ends. CDR3 length: 17 residues. In germline, CDR1 is LGHNT, CDR2 FRNRAP. CDR3 region: CASGSRPNSSYNSPLHF. In DNA form, the CDR3 reads TGTGCTAGTGGTTCTCGCCCCAACAGCTCCTATAATTCACCCCTCCACTTT.

V and J are TRBV28 and TRBJ1-1, with 7 nucleotides matching TRBD1. The length of the CDR3 is 15 residues. The germline CDR1 and CDR2 sequences are MDHEN and SYDVKM. V shed 2 bases, J shed 5 bases, and the junction held 8 bases outside the gene matches. The DNA of the CDR3 is TGTGCCAGCAGTTTACTAGGGTCAGGGGGGACTGAAGCTTTCTTT. It yields the protein CASSLLGSGGTEAFF.

The genes are TRBV6-1 and TRBJ2-4, with TRBD2 matching over 7 bases. Unmatched junction bases numbered 14, after V lost 1 base and J lost 8 bases. CDR3 length equals 17 residues. CDR1 is MNHNS, CDR2 SASEGT, per germline. The CDR3 DNA is TGTGCCAGCAGTGAAGGGGGAGGAGGAGCGGGGTGGGACATTCAGTACTTC. Translating gives CASSEGGGGAGWDIQYF.

This clone was counted once. The chain combines TRBV18 with TRBJ1-3, with TRBD1 identical over 10 bases. CDR1 is KGHSH, CDR2 LQKENI, per germline. The CDR3 extends over 16 amino acids. Unmatched junction bases numbered 3, after V lost 4 bases and J lost 0 bases. This CDR3 is CASSLDRGASGNTIYF. In DNA, the CDR3 is TGTGCCAGCTCACTGGACAGGGGGGCCTCTGGAAACACCATATATTTT.

V and J are TRBV2 and TRBJ2-6; TRBD1 might be the D (5 bases). Trimming pared 6 bases from V and 3 bases from J, leaving 15 bases between. The CDR3 is made up of 16 amino acids. From germline, CDR1 is SNHLY and CDR2 FYNNEI. Here the CDR3 DNA reads TGTGCCAGCAGGGAACGAGACAGCCTTGGGGCCAACGTCCTGACTTTC. It translates to CASRERDSLGANVLTF.

V usage is TRBV3-1 (or the pseudogene TRBV3-2) and J usage is TRBJ2-7; D ambiguous. CDR1 is LGHDT, CDR2 YNNKEL, per germline (reference sequence). With 0 bases removed from V and 6 bases from J, the gap between germline ends came to 9 bases. The CDR3 totals 13 residues. CDR3 coding DNA: TGTGCCAGCAGCCAAGACCACCGAGGCGAGCAGTACTTC. Residues: CASSQDHRGEQYF.

The V call is TRBV7-9, the J call TRBJ1-1, with D hard to call. There are 12 residues in the CDR3. CDR1 is SEHNR, CDR2 FQNEAQ, per germline (reference sequence). Between the trimmed V and J ends, which lost 3 bases and 5 bases, there was a span of 7 bases. The CDR3 DNA follows: TGTGCCAGCAGCTTTATGAGGACTGAAGCTTTCTTT. Protein sequence: CASSFMRTEAFF.

The V call is TRBV19, the J call TRBJ1-5; 7 nucleotides match TRBD1. V shed 6 bases and J 1 base; nucleotides not matched to a gene: 6. The germline gives CDR1 LNHDA, CDR2 SQIVND (reference sequence). CDR3 size: 15 residues. Here the CDR3 reads CASRLDRASNQPQHF. Written as DNA, the CDR3 is TGTGCCAGTAGGTTAGACAGGGCCAGCAATCAGCCCCAGCATTTT.

This clone has a handful of counts. This chain uses TRBV12-3 or TRBV12-4 with TRBJ1-2, with D uncertain. V was shortened by 5 bases and J by 8 bases, with 15 bases between the two germline ends. This CDR3 region has 13 residues. CDR3: CASSPRGRGGYTF. The CDR3 bases are TGTGCCAGCAGTCCACGCGGACGGGGAGGCTACACCTTC.

This chain connects TRBV19 to TRBJ2-7; D remains unclear. This CDR3 has 12 residues. The germline V gene encodes CDR1 LNHDA and CDR2 SQIVND (reference sequence). The ends were cut back, 5 bases at V and 4 bases at J, with 9 bases in the middle. The CDR3 protein is CASSYGEYEQYF. As DNA, the CDR3 is TGTGCCAGTAGTTACGGAGAATACGAGCAGTACTTC. Full variable domain (outside the CDR3, taken from reference TRBV19 and TRBJ2-7): DGGITQSPKYLFRKEGQNVTLSCEQNLNHDAMYWYRQDPGQGLRLIYYSQIVNDFQKGDIAEGYSVSREKKESFPLTVTSAQKNPTAFYLCASSYGEYEQYFGPGTRLTVT.

This chain joins TRBV6-5 and TRBJ2-2, with D tentatively TRBD2 (5 bases). This CDR3 spans 13 amino acids. Germline CDR1 reads MNHEY; CDR2 reads SVGAGI. Between the trimmed V and J ends, which lost 8 bases and 0 bases, there was a span of 7 bases. The CDR3 region is CASVEANTGELFF. The CDR3 nucleotides read TGTGCCAGCGTGGAGGCGAACACCGGGGAGCTGTTTTTT.

This sequence joins TRBV30 and TRBJ2-3; TRBD2 aligns across 9 bases. The CDR3 length is 15 residues. Unmatched junction bases numbered 3, after V lost 0 bases and J lost 2 bases. In germline, CDR1 is GTSNPN, CDR2 SVGIG (reference sequence). The CDR3 nucleotides are TGTGCCTGGAGTGTAACTAGCGGGCACACAGATACGCAGTATTTT. Protein product: CAWSVTSGHTDTQYF. Complete variable domain (other parts from reference TRBV30 and TRBJ2-3): SQTIHQWPATLVQPVGSPLSLECTVEGTSNPNLYWYRQAAGRGLQLLFYSVGIGQISSEVPQNLSASRPQDRQFILSSKKLLLSDSGFYLCAWSVTSGHTDTQYFGPGTRLTVL.

The chain joins TRBV20-1 to TRBJ1-1; D possibly corresponds to TRBD1 (6 bases). Trimming removed 3 bases from V and 0 bases from J, with 11 bases in between. The CDR3 length is 14 residues. CDR1 and CDR2 from the germline V gene are DFQATT and SNEGSKA (reference sequence). The CDR3 DNA follows: TGCAGTGCTAGTCCAGGGGCCATGAACACTGAAGCTTTCTTT. It encodes CSASPGAMNTEAFF.

The chain links TRBV27 to TRBJ1-6; a weak D match, TRBD1 (5 bases). Germline loops: CDR1 MNHEY, CDR2 SMNVEV (reference sequence). This CDR3 is 17 amino acids long. The V end lost 2 bases, the J end lost 0 bases, and 11 bases lay between the germline ends. CDR3 region: CASSLEQGTSYNSPLHF. In DNA, the CDR3 is TGTGCCAGCAGTTTAGAGCAGGGAACCTCCTATAATTCACCCCTCCACTTT.

The rearrangement uses TRBV6-4 and TRBJ1-2; maybe TRBD1 (5 bases). Germline values: CDR1 MRHNA, CDR2 SNTAGT. The CDR3 consists of 14 residues. Trimming removed 0 bases from V and 8 bases from J, with 13 bases in between. Here the CDR3 reads CASSDSRGTWGYTF. Here the CDR3 DNA reads TGTGCCAGCAGTGACTCAAGAGGGACTTGGGGCTACACCTTC.

The V gene is TRBV19, the J gene TRBJ2-5; maybe TRBD1 (6 bases). From germline, CDR1 is LNHDA and CDR2 SQIVND (reference sequence). The CDR3 is 15 residues long. Trimming removed 3 bases at V and 4 bases at J, with 15 bases between. The CDR3 is CASSMGAGWGETQYF. The CDR3 DNA reads TGTGCCAGTAGTATGGGGGCAGGGTGGGGAGAGACCCAGTACTTC.

The chain links TRBV7-8 to TRBJ1-5; 9 nucleotides match TRBD1. The CDR3 totals 15 residues. Unmatched junction bases numbered 5, after V lost 5 bases and J lost 3 bases. Germline V CDR1 and CDR2: SGHVS, FQNEAQ. In DNA, the CDR3 is TGTGCCAGCAGCCGAGGACAGGGGTCCAATCAGCCCCAGCATTTT. It encodes CASSRGQGSNQPQHF.

The CDR3 DNA reads as TGTGCCAGCAGCCCCCTGGTTAGGACTAGCGAAAATACGCAGTATTTT. Encoded protein: CASSPLVRTSENTQYF. J is TRBJ2-3 and V is TRBV3-1 (or the pseudogene TRBV3-2), with 9 bases aligning to TRBD2. V lost 4 bases, J lost 7 bases, and 12 bases stayed unmatched. This CDR3 has 16 residues. The V gene's germline CDR1 is LGHDT and CDR2 YNNKEL (reference sequence).

The CDR3 region is CASSLAIGEGNTEAFF. The CDR3 DNA reads TGTGCCAGCAGCTTGGCCATTGGTGAGGGGAACACTGAAGCTTTCTTT. This rearrangement joins TRBV5-6 to TRBJ1-1; the D is unclear. V shed 0 bases and J shed 1 base, with 13 bases lying between them. CDR3 size: 16 residues. Germline assignment: CDR1 SGHDT and CDR2 YYEEEE.

V gene TRBV2 combines with J gene TRBJ2-7; D gene uncertain. This CDR3 contains 14 residues. Germline loops: CDR1 SNHLY, CDR2 FYNNEI. V was pared by 2 bases and J by 2 bases, with 10 bases between. The chain's CDR3 is CASSERRGPYEQYF. The CDR3 DNA is TGTGCCAGCAGTGAAAGAAGAGGTCCCTACGAGCAGTACTTC. The entire variable domain, with the rest obtained from reference TRBV2 and TRBJ2-7, is as follows: EPEVTQTPSHQVTQMGQEVILRCVPISNHLYFYWYRQILGQKVEFLVSFYNNEISEKSEIFDDQFSVERPDGSNFTLKIRSTKLEDSAMYFCASSERRGPYEQYFGPGTRLTVT.

CDR3 in amino acids: CASSLWGDRDPQETQYF. The CDR3, as DNA: TGTGCCAGCAGTTTATGGGGGGACAGGGACCCCCAAGAGACCCAGTACTTC. This chain links TRBV28 with TRBJ2-5, with 9 bases matching TRBD1. This CDR3 comprises 17 residues. The J segment lost 1 base and the V segment lost 0 bases, leaving 6 bases of the junction unmatched. Germline V gene lookup returns CDR1 MDHEN and CDR2 SYDVKM.

This rearrangement joins TRBV6-5 to TRBJ2-1, with 10 bases that match TRBD2. The CDR3 contains 15 residues. Trimming took 5 bases from V and 2 from J; bases not matched to a gene: 3. Looked up from germline, CDR1 is MNHEY and CDR2 is SVGAGI. The CDR3 loop is CASSHLAGAYNEQFF. Written as DNA, the CDR3 is TGTGCCAGCAGTCACCTAGCGGGGGCCTACAATGAGCAGTTCTTC.

In this sample, this clone turned up once. This rearrangement joins TRBV7-6 to TRBJ1-1; D is unclear. Germline loops: CDR1 SGHVS, CDR2 FNYEAQ. The CDR3 contains 13 residues. V was pared by 5 bases and J by 0 bases, with 7 bases between. In DNA form, the CDR3 reads TGTGCCAGCAGCACGGACTTGAACACTGAAGCTTTCTTT. It is translated as CASSTDLNTEAFF.

The rearrangement links TRBV7-9 to TRBJ2-3, with 7 positions matching TRBD2. The CDR3 is 17 residues long. V was clipped by 0 bases and J by 0 bases; unmatched bases: 6. The germline V gene encodes CDR1 SEHNR and CDR2 FQNEAQ (reference sequence). In DNA form, the CDR3 reads TGTGCCAGCAGCTTAGCTCAAGGACTAGGGAGCACAGATACGCAGTATTTT. This gives the protein CASSLAQGLGSTDTQYF.